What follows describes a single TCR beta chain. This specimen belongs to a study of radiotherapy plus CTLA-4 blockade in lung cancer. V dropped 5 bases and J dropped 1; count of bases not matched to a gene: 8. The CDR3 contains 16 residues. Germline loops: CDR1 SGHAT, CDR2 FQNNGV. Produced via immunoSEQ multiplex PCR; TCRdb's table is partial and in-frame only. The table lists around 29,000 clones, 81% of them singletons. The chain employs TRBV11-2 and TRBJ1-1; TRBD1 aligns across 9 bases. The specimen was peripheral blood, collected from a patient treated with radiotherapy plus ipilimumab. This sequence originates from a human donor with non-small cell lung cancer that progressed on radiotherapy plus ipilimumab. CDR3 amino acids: CASSNRGRQQNTEAFF. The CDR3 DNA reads TGTGCCAGCAGCAACAGGGGGCGGCAGCAGAACACTGAAGCTTTCTTT.